Each of the 28 T cell receptor beta chains below was sequenced from the same sample in a study. Each CDR3 protein is one row after TCRdb ran MiXCR on the 5' RACE reads. Of 50,000 to 70,000 distinct CDR3 sequences listed, around 21% were seen once; the top ten hold 3.2%. Treg sorting used a CD4+CD25+CD127-/low gate. Source material: tumor-infiltrating Tregs sorted from the breast tumor. Every receptor here comes from a female donor with breast cancer.

This clonotype was detected many times. This rearrangement joins TRBV12-3 or TRBV12-4 to TRBJ2-1; D remains ambiguous. V lost 3 bases and J lost 7, with 4 bases in between. CDR3 size: 11 residues. The CDR3 DNA follows: TGTGCCAGCAGTTTCGTTAATGAGCAGTTCTTC. It specifies CASSFVNEQFF.

This clonotype was detected a few times. The chain carries TRBV5-4 and TRBJ2-4, with 7 nucleotides matching TRBD2. J lost 4 bases, V lost 2 bases, and 6 bases had no gene match. This CDR3 is 15 amino acids long. Looked up from germline, CDR1 is SGHNT and CDR2 is YYREEE (reference sequence). This CDR3 is CASSLGSSGKNIQYF. CDR3 sequence (DNA): TGTGCCAGCAGCTTAGGGTCTAGCGGAAAAAACATTCAGTACTTC.

This clonotype was counted between two and nine times. The chain couples TRBV3-1 to TRBJ2-7; 9 positions agree with TRBD2. The V gene end was trimmed by 5 bases and the J gene end by 7 bases; junction bases not matched to a gene: 6. Germline V gene data show CDR1 as LGHDT and CDR2 as YNNKEL (reference sequence). This CDR3 has 13 residues. CDR3 sequence: CASSTRGGEEQYF. The CDR3 nucleotides are TGTGCCAGCAGCACCCGCGGGGGGGAAGAGCAGTACTTC.

Notes on this clonotype: A read error may explain this, as a much larger clone is one base away. The J gene is TRBJ2-6, the V gene TRBV7-8; D not resolved. CDR3 length equals 13 residues. The germline V gene has CDR1 SGHVS and CDR2 FQNEAQ. The CDR3 nucleotides are TGTGCCAGCAGCTACCCTGGGACCAACGTCCTGACTTTC. Translating gives CASSYPGTNVLTF.

This clonotype was counted a few times. The chain is built from TRBV4-1 and TRBJ2-1; 14 bases align to TRBD2. V lost 3 bases and J lost 8; bases outside the gene matches: 9. Germline V gene sequence: CDR1 MGHRA, CDR2 YSYEKL. CDR3 length: 17 residues. The CDR3 region has the DNA TGCGCCAGCAGCCAGGGGACTAGCGGGAGACGGGTCGATGAGCAGTTCTTC. Protein: CASSQGTSGRRVDEQFF.

DNA for the CDR3: TGCGCCAGCAGCCCCTGGGCCCCGAACACCGGGGAGCTGTTTTTT. Translating gives CASSPWAPNTGELFF. The V and J genes are TRBV5-1 and TRBJ2-2; D is uncertain. The CDR3 runs to 15 residues. V lost 4 bases, J lost 0 bases, and 10 bases lay in between. Germline CDR1 reads SGHRS; CDR2 reads YFSETQ.

The V and J genes are TRBV6-5 and TRBJ2-2, with 9 bases fitting TRBD1. CDR3 length: 16 residues. Germline values: CDR1 MNHEY, CDR2 SVGAGI. J gave up 0 bases and V 6 bases, and 5 bases lay outside the gene matches. CDR3 amino acids: CASRRTGVANTGELFF. In nucleotides, the CDR3 is TGTGCCAGCAGAAGGACAGGGGTCGCGAACACCGGGGAGCTGTTTTTT.

The sample holds many counts of this clonotype. The rearrangement joins TRBV7-2 to TRBJ2-3; tentatively, D is TRBD1 (6 bases). The CDR3 spans 14 residues. Trimming removed 4 bases at V and 2 bases at J, with 10 bases between. Germline assignment: CDR1 SGHTA and CDR2 FQGNSA. CDR3 bases: TGTGCCAGCAGCTCGGGACACTCCACAGATACGCAGTATTTT. Its protein product is CASSSGHSTDTQYF. The variable domain in full, with the rest retrieved from reference TRBV7-2 and TRBJ2-3, is GAGVSQSPSNKVTEKGKDVELRCDPISGHTALYWYRQSLGQGLEFLIYFQGNSAPDKSGLPSDRFSAERTGGSVSTLTIQRTQQEDSAVYLCASSSGHSTDTQYFGPGTRLTVL.

This clonotype came up a few times. The gene calls are TRBV6-1 and TRBJ1-2; TRBD1 is a possible D gene (5 bases). The V gene's germline CDR1 is MNHNS and CDR2 SASEGT. Trimming left V 7 bases short and J 8 bases short, with 23 bases between. CDR3 length equals 15 residues. CDR3 DNA: TGTGCCAGCACGTCAGCGGAAGGGGCCGGCCGGGGCTACACCTTC. Its translation: CASTSAEGAGRGYTF.

CDR3 region: CSASGARDRSSYEQYF. CDR3 DNA sequence: TGCAGTGCTAGTGGGGCCCGGGACAGGAGCTCCTACGAGCAGTACTTC. V and J are TRBV20-1 and TRBJ2-7; 8 nucleotides match TRBD1. J lost 0 bases, V lost 3 bases, and 10 bases had no gene match. Per germline, CDR1 DFQATT and CDR2 SNEGSKA (reference sequence). CDR3 length: 16 amino acids.

This clonotype showed up just a few times. This chain links TRBV7-2 with TRBJ1-4; TRBD1 might be the D (6 bases). CDR1 SGHTA and CDR2 FQGNSA come from the germline V gene. With 5 bases removed from V and 12 bases from J, the gap between germline ends came to 22 bases. This CDR3 is built from 15 residues. The CDR3 loop is CASSIDRDTFGELFF. Here the CDR3 DNA reads TGTGCCAGCAGCATAGACCGGGACACCTTCGGGGAACTGTTTTTT.

This clonotype was seen more than once but under ten times. This rearrangement joins TRBV15 to TRBJ1-5; D is unresolved. The germline V and J ends were trimmed by 0 bases and 0 bases, with 6 bases remaining between them. Germline CDR1 and CDR2: LNHNV and YYDKDF (reference sequence). The CDR3 is 15 residues long. The CDR3 protein is CATSREQYSNQPQHF. As DNA, the CDR3 is TGTGCCACCAGCAGAGAACAGTATAGCAATCAGCCCCAGCATTTT.

The sample holds a few counts of this clonotype. The chain uses TRBV5-6 and TRBJ2-1, with TRBD2 matching 16 bases. With 5 bases clipped from V and 6 bases from J, the junction kept 11 bases outside the gene matches. Germline assignment: CDR1 SGHDT and CDR2 YYEEEE. The CDR3 runs to 18 residues. The CDR3, as DNA: TGTGCCAGCAGTCCCGGGACTAGCGGGGGGGCCTTCGGCAATGAGCAGTTCTTC. This sequence encodes CASSPGTSGGAFGNEQFF.

V is TRBV7-2 and J is TRBJ2-2; 10 bases align to TRBD2. V gave up 4 bases and J gave up 3 bases; unmatched junction bases: 5. The CDR3 is made up of 16 amino acids. Germline CDR1 is SGHTA and CDR2 is FQGNSA. CDR3: CASSSLAGLDTGELFF. The CDR3 DNA follows: TGTGCCAGCAGCTCACTAGCGGGACTGGACACCGGGGAGCTGTTTTTT.

As for this clonotype: As the CDR3 is not closed by the conserved phenylalanine or tryptophan, this likely results from a read error. The J gene is TRBJ2-4, the V gene TRBV20-1, with D perhaps TRBD1 or TRBD2 (6 bases each). Germline-derived CDR1 and CDR2 are DFQATT and SNEGSKA (reference sequence). This CDR3 is built from 16 residues. V lost 8 bases and J 1 base, leaving 21 bases between the germline ends. The CDR3 DNA sequence: TGCAGTTCCCTAATTCCCTTCGGGGGCGCCAAAAACATTCAGTACTCC. Residues: CSSLIPFGGAKNIQYS.

This clonotype was detected a few times. The chain links TRBV7-9 to TRBJ2-2; 12 bases are shared with TRBD2. Germline V gene data show CDR1 as SEHNR and CDR2 as FQNEAQ (reference sequence). With 5 bases clipped from V and 6 bases from J, the junction kept 10 bases outside the gene matches. The CDR3 covers 17 residues. The DNA for the CDR3 is TGTGCCAGCAGCCCCTATAGACTAGCGGGAGCTGCCGGGGAGCTGTTTTTT. It is translated as CASSPYRLAGAAGELFF.

This clonotype was counted only a few times. The V and J genes are TRBV12-3 or TRBV12-4 and TRBJ2-2; 11 bases agree with TRBD2. The CDR3 length is 16 residues. V was pared by 6 bases and J by 4 bases, with 7 bases of the junction left unmatched. This chain's CDR3 is CASRSSGRSSTGELFF. Written as DNA, the CDR3 is TGTGCCAGCAGATCTAGCGGGAGGTCGTCCACCGGGGAGCTGTTTTTT.

The genes are TRBV10-2 and TRBJ1-1; 10 bases map to TRBD1. The CDR3 has 14 residues. V trimming: 6 bases; J trimming: 0 bases; junction bases outside the gene matches: 1. In germline, CDR1 is WSHSY, CDR2 SAAADI. CDR3 in amino acids: CASRGQGMNTEAFF. For the CDR3, the DNA is TGCGCCAGCAGGGGACAGGGGATGAACACTGAAGCTTTCTTT.

This clonotype has just a few counts. The chain couples TRBV2 to TRBJ2-3, with 7 bases that match TRBD2. Germline V gene data show CDR1 as SNHLY and CDR2 as FYNNEI. V dropped 6 bases and J dropped 0; count of bases not matched to a gene: 6. The CDR3 is made up of 15 amino acids. CDR3 amino acids: CASRELASSTDTQYF. The DNA of the CDR3 is TGTGCCAGCAGGGAACTAGCGTCTAGCACAGATACGCAGTATTTT.

The rearrangement uses TRBV12-3 or TRBV12-4 and TRBJ2-5, with 11 bases aligning to TRBD2. Losses at the gene ends were 6 bases for V and 3 bases for J; bases not matched to a gene: 6. The CDR3 has 15 residues. The CDR3 loop is CASRLQTSGKETQYF. The CDR3 DNA follows: TGTGCCAGCAGACTACAGACTAGCGGGAAAGAGACCCAGTACTTC.

By its share, this clonotype is medium-sized. The chain carries TRBV6-5 and TRBJ2-3, with D tentatively TRBD1 (7 bases). This CDR3 has 16 amino acids. The germline V gene has CDR1 MNHEY and CDR2 SVGAGI. V was pared by 2 bases and J by 2 bases, with 14 bases between. The CDR3 sequence is CASSYPGGLNTDTQYF. In nucleotides, the CDR3 is TGTGCCAGCAGTTACCCAGGGGGGTTGAACACAGATACGCAGTATTTT.

J is TRBJ1-1 and V is TRBV5-1; 8 positions agree with TRBD1. The length of the CDR3 is 15 residues. V shed 4 bases and J 4 bases; nucleotides not matched to a gene: 9. Germline V gene lookup returns CDR1 SGHRS and CDR2 YFSETQ. This chain's CDR3 is CASSRTGNFGTEAFF. The CDR3 nucleotides read TGCGCCAGCAGCCGGACAGGGAATTTTGGCACTGAAGCTTTCTTT.

On this clonotype itself: A much larger clone differs from this one at a single base, so this may be a read error. The conserved closing phenylalanine or tryptophan is absent in this CDR3, likely reflecting a read error. The chain has TRBV5-1 and TRBJ1-1, with D possibly TRBD1 on 6 matching bases. Trimming cost V 5 bases and J 4 bases, with 12 bases left between them. The CDR3 loop spans 13 amino acids. Germline CDR1 and CDR2: SGHRS and YFSETQ. CDR3 in amino acids: CASSPKGGTEAFS. In DNA form, the CDR3 reads TGCGCCAGCAGTCCCAAGGGGGGCACTGAAGCTTTCTCT.

This chain links TRBV20-1 with TRBJ2-7; 11 bases are shared with TRBD2. CDR1 is DFQATT and CDR2 is SNEGSKA in the germline V gene (reference sequence). This CDR3 has 15 residues. The V and J ends lost 3 bases and 5 bases, in that order; junction bases with no gene match: 9. This chain's CDR3 is CSARVYQGLADEQYF. CDR3 coding DNA: TGCAGTGCTAGGGTATACCAGGGACTAGCGGACGAGCAGTACTTC.

This clonotype occurred a few times. The chain combines TRBV20-1 with TRBJ2-2; 12 bases match TRBD2. V shed 1 base, J shed 7 bases, and the junction held 7 bases outside the gene matches. CDR3 length: 16 residues. The germline CDR1 and CDR2 sequences are DFQATT and SNEGSKA (reference sequence). The CDR3 reads CSARGASGRAFGELFF. CDR3 in DNA: TGCAGTGCTAGAGGGGCTAGCGGGAGGGCCTTCGGGGAGCTGTTTTTT.

This clonotype was counted only a few times. This sequence joins TRBV20-1 and TRBJ2-3; 9 bases are shared with TRBD2. The CDR3 loop spans 14 amino acids. Germline CDR1 and CDR2: DFQATT and SNEGSKA (reference sequence). J was trimmed by 3 bases and V by 8 bases; bases with no gene match: 9. CDR3 loop: CSFHSGSGTDTQYF. The DNA of the CDR3 is TGCAGTTTTCATAGCGGGAGTGGGACAGATACGCAGTATTTT.

This clonotype was observed a handful of times. The V gene is TRBV25-1, the J gene TRBJ1-3, with D possibly being TRBD1 (5 bases). Trimming took 6 bases from V and 2 from J, leaving 14 bases between them. CDR1 MGHDK and CDR2 SYGVNS come from the germline V gene. CDR3 length: 15 amino acids. For the CDR3, the DNA is TGTGCCAGCAGGCCCGCTGGGGGACCTGGAAACACCATATATTTT. Amino acid sequence: CASRPAGGPGNTIYF.

This clonotype was seen more than once but under ten times. The V and J genes are TRBV18 and TRBJ1-6, with 11 bases lining up with TRBD1. The germline gives CDR1 KGHSH, CDR2 LQKENI. The CDR3 is 15 amino acids. V gave up 6 bases and J gave up 9 bases; unmatched junction bases: 7. The CDR3 sequence: CASSWDRGTSSPLHF. The CDR3 DNA follows: TGTGCCAGCTCGTGGGACAGGGGGACGAGTTCACCCCTCCACTTT. Together with reference TRBV18 and TRBJ1-6, the CDR3 gives the full variable domain: NAGVMQNPRHLVRRRGQEARLRCSPMKGHSHVYWYRQLPEEGLKFMVYLQKENIIDESGMPKERFSAEFPKEGPSILRIQQVVRGDSAAYFCASSWDRGTSSPLHFGNGTRLTVT.